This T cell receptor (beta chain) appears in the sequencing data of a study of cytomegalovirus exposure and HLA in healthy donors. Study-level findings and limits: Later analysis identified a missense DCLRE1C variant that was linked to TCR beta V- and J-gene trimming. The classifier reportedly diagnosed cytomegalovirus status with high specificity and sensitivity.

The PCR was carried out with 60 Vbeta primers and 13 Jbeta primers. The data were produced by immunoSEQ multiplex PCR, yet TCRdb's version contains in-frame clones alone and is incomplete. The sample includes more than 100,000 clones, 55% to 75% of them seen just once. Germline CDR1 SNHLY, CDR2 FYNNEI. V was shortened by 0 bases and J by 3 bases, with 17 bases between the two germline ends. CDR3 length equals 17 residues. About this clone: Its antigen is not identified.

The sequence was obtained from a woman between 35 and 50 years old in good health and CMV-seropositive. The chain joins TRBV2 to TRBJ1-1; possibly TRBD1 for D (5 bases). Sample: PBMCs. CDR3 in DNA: TGTGCCAGCAGTGAAGCGCAGTGGAGGGGCCGGGACACTGAAGCTTTCTTT. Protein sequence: CASSEAQWRGRDTEAFF.